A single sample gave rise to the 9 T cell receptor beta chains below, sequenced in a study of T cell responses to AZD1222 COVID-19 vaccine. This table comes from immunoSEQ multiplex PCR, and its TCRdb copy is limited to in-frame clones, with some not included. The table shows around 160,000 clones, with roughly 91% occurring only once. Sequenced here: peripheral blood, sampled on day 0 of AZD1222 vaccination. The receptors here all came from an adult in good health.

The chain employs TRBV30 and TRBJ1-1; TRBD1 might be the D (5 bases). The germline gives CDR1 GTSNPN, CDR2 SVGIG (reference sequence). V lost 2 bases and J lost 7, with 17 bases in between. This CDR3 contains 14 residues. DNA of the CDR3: TGTGCCTGGAGTCCGGACACGACGAACGGTGAAGCTTTCTTT. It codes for CAWSPDTTNGEAFF. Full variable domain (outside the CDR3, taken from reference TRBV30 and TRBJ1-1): SQTIHQWPATLVQPVGSPLSLECTVEGTSNPNLYWYRQAAGRGLQLLFYSVGIGQISSEVPQNLSASRPQDRQFILSSKKLLLSDSGFYLCAWSPDTTNGEAFFGQGTRLTVV.

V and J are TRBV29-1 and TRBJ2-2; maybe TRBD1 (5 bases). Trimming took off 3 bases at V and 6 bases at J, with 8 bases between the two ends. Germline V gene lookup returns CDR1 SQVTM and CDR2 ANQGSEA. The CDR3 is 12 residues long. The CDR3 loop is CSVEGRAGELFF. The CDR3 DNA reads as TGCAGCGTTGAGGGCAGGGCCGGGGAGCTGTTTTTT.

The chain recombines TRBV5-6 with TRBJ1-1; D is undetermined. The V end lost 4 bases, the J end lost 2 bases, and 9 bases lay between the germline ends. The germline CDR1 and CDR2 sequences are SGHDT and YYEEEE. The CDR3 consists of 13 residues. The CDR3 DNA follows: TGTGCCAGCAGCCCGTGGGCAAACACTGAAGCTTTCTTT. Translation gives CASSPWANTEAFF.

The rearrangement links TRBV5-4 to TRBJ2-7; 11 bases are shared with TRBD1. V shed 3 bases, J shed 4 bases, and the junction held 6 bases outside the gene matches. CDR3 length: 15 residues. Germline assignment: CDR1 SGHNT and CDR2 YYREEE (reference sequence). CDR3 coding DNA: TGTGCCAGCAGCTCCCGGACAGGGGGCCGGTACGAGCAGTACTTC. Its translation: CASSSRTGGRYEQYF.

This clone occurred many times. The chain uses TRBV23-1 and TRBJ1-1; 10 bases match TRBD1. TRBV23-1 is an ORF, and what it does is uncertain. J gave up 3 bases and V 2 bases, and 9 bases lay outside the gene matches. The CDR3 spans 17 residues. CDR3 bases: TGCGCCAGCAGTCAAACCGGGACAGGGGCCCCTTACACTGAAGCTTTCTTT. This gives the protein CASSQTGTGAPYTEAFF.

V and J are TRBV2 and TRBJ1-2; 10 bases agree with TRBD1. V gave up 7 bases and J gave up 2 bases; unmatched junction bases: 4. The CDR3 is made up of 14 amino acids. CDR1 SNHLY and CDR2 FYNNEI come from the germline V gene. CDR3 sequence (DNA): TGTGCCAGCACCTCGGACAGGGGGAACTATGGCTACACCTTC. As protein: CASTSDRGNYGYTF.

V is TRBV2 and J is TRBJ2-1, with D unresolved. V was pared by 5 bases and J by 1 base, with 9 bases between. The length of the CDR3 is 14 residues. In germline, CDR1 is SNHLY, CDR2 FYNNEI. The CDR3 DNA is TGTGCCAGCAGTTCCTACGAATCCTACAATGAGCAGTTCTTC. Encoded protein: CASSSYESYNEQFF.

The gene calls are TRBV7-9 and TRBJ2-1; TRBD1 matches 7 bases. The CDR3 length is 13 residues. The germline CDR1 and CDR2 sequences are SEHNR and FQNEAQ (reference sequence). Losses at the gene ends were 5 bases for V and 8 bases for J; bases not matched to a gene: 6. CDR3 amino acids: CASSLTGDDEQFF. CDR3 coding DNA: TGTGCCAGCAGCCTTACAGGGGACGATGAGCAGTTCTTC.

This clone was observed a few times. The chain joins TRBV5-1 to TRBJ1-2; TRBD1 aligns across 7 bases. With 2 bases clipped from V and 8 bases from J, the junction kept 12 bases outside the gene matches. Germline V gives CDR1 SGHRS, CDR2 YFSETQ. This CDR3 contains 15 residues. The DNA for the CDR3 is TGCGCCAGCAGCTTACCGGGGACAGAGAAGGGAGGCTACACCTTC. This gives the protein CASSLPGTEKGGYTF.